This TCR beta chain derives from a study of STAT3 mutations in large granular lymphocyte leukemia. Study as a whole: Roughly half the longitudinally sequenced T-LGLL patients had canonical STAT3 mutations. General study points: At least one immunodominant TCR beta clonotype appeared in every T-cell large granular lymphocyte leukemia patient. Clonal expansion was inferred from samples taken at other timepoints.

The length of the CDR3 is 15 residues. Germline-derived CDR1 and CDR2 are MGHDK and SYGVNS. The V end was cut by 1 base, the J end by 6 bases, with 13 bases between. Using immunoSEQ multiplex PCR, the repertoire was profiled, and TCRdb retains in-frame clones only, with some absent. The table lists approximately 2,400 clones, 60% to 70% of them singletons. A word on this clone: The antigen is undetermined.

Sequenced input: peripheral blood mononuclear cells. This sequence was found in a woman between 50 and 59 years old with T-cell large granular lymphocyte leukemia. Some clones in this sample may be carry-over from other donors' samples. The chain couples TRBV25-1 to TRBJ1-5; D not certain. CDR3 sequence reads: CASSESRGGVQPQHF. CDR3 sequence (DNA): TGTGCCAGCAGTGAATCCCGGGGTGGGGTTCAGCCCCAGCATTTT.